A single sample gave rise to the 10 T cell receptor beta chains below, sequenced in a study of Graves' ophthalmopathy and Graves' hyperthyroidism. Amplification of TCR beta CDR3 regions used RNA transcripts. RT-PCR was first run with HTBI primers, then multiplex PCR in a second round. TCRdb independently ran MiXCR on the multiplex PCR reads; one entry per CDR3 protein. Altogether around 470,000 distinct CDR3 sequences are present, about 15% being singletons, with the ten largest covering 9.8%. The sequenced sample was blood. These receptor sequences come from a woman aged 30 to 39 with Graves' ophthalmopathy.

This clonotype was recorded at least ten times. The rearrangement joins TRBV12-3 or TRBV12-4 to TRBJ2-7; the match to TRBD2 covers 7 bases. With V trimmed by 3 bases and J by 3 bases, 8 bases remained unmatched. This CDR3 is 15 amino acids long. The CDR3 here is CASSFGEGAIYEQYF. CDR3 bases: TGTGCCAGCAGTTTCGGGGAGGGAGCTATCTACGAGCAGTACTTC.

This clonotype was picked up a small number of times. J is TRBJ1-1 and V is TRBV5-1; 8 bases line up with TRBD1. V shed 4 bases and J 5 bases; nucleotides not matched to a gene: 13. The length of the CDR3 is 16 residues. The germline V gene encodes CDR1 SGHRS and CDR2 YFSETQ. The CDR3 loop is CASSTQNRGVGTEAFF. CDR3 coding DNA: TGCGCCAGCAGCACCCAAAACAGGGGGGTGGGGACTGAAGCTTTCTTT.

V usage is TRBV27 and J usage is TRBJ2-5, with 8 bases aligning to TRBD1. CDR1 MNHEY and CDR2 SMNVEV come from the germline V gene (reference sequence). The CDR3 runs 16 residues. The ends lost 3 bases at V and 2 bases at J; junction bases unmatched: 8. The CDR3: CASSFGQGGPQETQYF. The CDR3 nucleotides read TGTGCCAGCAGTTTCGGACAGGGCGGACCACAAGAGACCCAGTACTTC.

This clonotype was picked up many times. The rearrangement uses TRBV12-3 or TRBV12-4 and TRBJ1-2; 7 bases line up with TRBD1. The CDR3 has 15 amino acids. The junction had 10 bases not matched to a gene; V was cut back by 5 bases and J by 4 bases. The CDR3 sequence is CASSPGTVFLYGYTF. The CDR3 DNA follows: TGTGCCAGCAGTCCCGGGACAGTATTCCTCTATGGCTACACCTTC.

At least ten counts were recorded for this clonotype. The CDR3 spells CASSEKEGAGGNTIYF. CDR3 nucleotides: TGTGCCAGCAGTGAAAAGGAGGGGGCCGGTGGAAACACCATATATTTT. The chain couples TRBV6-1 to TRBJ1-3, with 7 bases aligning to TRBD1. In germline, CDR1 is MNHNS, CDR2 SASEGT. V lost 2 bases, J lost 3 bases, and 7 bases stayed unmatched. The CDR3 loop spans 16 amino acids.

The V and J genes are TRBV2 and TRBJ2-5; D is possibly TRBD1 (6 bases). The V end lost 2 bases, the J end lost 2 bases, and 18 bases lay between the germline ends. Germline CDR1 reads SNHLY; CDR2 reads FYNNEI. The CDR3 has 17 amino acids. As DNA, the CDR3 is TGTGCCAGCAGTGAAAAGGTCAGGACAGTCGATCAAGAGACCCAGTACTTC. Protein: CASSEKVRTVDQETQYF. Together with reference TRBV2 and TRBJ2-5, the CDR3 gives the full variable domain: EPEVTQTPSHQVTQMGQEVILRCVPISNHLYFYWYRQILGQKVEFLVSFYNNEISEKSEIFDDQFSVERPDGSNFTLKIRSTKLEDSAMYFCASSEKVRTVDQETQYFGPGTRLLVL.

This clonotype was detected many times. V gene TRBV7-2 combines with J gene TRBJ2-7, with 9 nucleotides matching TRBD1. In germline, CDR1 is SGHTA, CDR2 FQGNSA. The CDR3 contains 13 residues. Trimming removed 5 bases from V and 4 bases from J; junction bases left unmatched: 3. The CDR3 sequence is CASSRGTGYEQYF. Here the CDR3 DNA reads TGTGCCAGCAGCCGCGGGACAGGGTACGAGCAGTACTTC.

The chain carries TRBV10-3 and TRBJ2-7; no firm D call. The germline V and J ends were trimmed by 6 bases and 1 base, with 13 bases remaining between them. This CDR3 spans 14 amino acids. Germline assignment: CDR1 ENHRY and CDR2 SYGVKD. CDR3: CAISRSESSYEQYF. CDR3 bases: TGTGCCATCAGCAGGTCGGAGTCTTCCTACGAGCAGTACTTC.

This clonotype has only a few counts. The chain has TRBV6-1 and TRBJ2-2; 7 bases agree with TRBD2. Trimming at V came to 5 bases and at J to 7 bases, leaving 7 bases not matched to a gene. The CDR3 length is 14 residues. Germline values: CDR1 MNHNS, CDR2 SASEGT. The CDR3 DNA reads as TGTGCCAGCAGTCCCGGGGGGTCCGGCGGGGAGCTGTTTTTT. Its protein is CASSPGGSGGELFF.

Many counts were recorded for this clonotype. V gene TRBV30 combines with J gene TRBJ1-1; TRBD1 is a possible D gene (5 bases). V was trimmed by 2 bases and J by 5 bases, leaving 15 bases between them. The CDR3 is 14 residues long. Germline V gene data show CDR1 as GTSNPN and CDR2 as SVGIG (reference sequence). CDR3 sequence reads: CAWSQTAPKTEAFF. The DNA for the CDR3 is TGTGCCTGGAGTCAGACAGCTCCCAAGACTGAAGCTTTCTTT.